The clone carrying this T cell receptor (beta chain) is a singleton in its sample. Its antigen remains unknown. Germline CDR1 is MNHEY and CDR2 is SVGAGI. This CDR3 has 14 amino acids. V lost 2 bases and J 4 bases, leaving 9 bases between the germline ends. The protocol was immunoSEQ multiplex PCR, while the TCRdb copy is restricted to in-frame clones and leaves out a portion. The sample records 100,000 to 150,000 clones, about 92% being singletons. The sample originates from a study of T cell responses to AZD1222 COVID-19 vaccine. Findings of the study overall: Among AZD1222 vaccinees, only six were seropositive at baseline. Clonal diversity was possibly underestimated, and the donors were mostly white British, with more females. Spike-specific TCR breadth and depth grew following two AZD1222 doses.

The V gene is TRBV6-5, the J gene TRBJ1-5; TRBD1 might be the D (6 bases). The TCR comes from an adult in good health. Sequencing used peripheral blood, obtained on day 0 of AZD1222 vaccination. For the CDR3, the DNA is TGTGCCAGCAGTTACGTGGGGACAAATCAGCCCCAGCATTTT. Translating it yields CASSYVGTNQPQHF.